Listed below are T cell receptor beta chains from one sample, sequenced in a study of response to subunit inactivated influenza vaccine. One entry per CDR3 protein results from TCRdb running MiXCR on the RT-PCR reads. The sample lists fewer than 600,000 distinct CDR3 sequences, roughly 7.9% occurring once. The material sequenced was PBMCs from blood, taken less than 25 months after vaccination. These receptors originate from a man aged 45-69 years who received an inactivated influenza vaccine. Each CDR3 is given with its conserved first and last residue. The order of the fields is CDR3 length, D gene, V gene, clone size, J gene, CDR3 DNA, CDR3 protein. The D gene is left open where the match is weak. Size is omitted from some rows. Given values are once, few, many or a class for expanded clones.

11	TRBD2	TRBV12-3/TRBV12-4	NA	TRBJ2-1	TGTGCCAGCGGGAGGGCGAATGAGCAGTTCTTC	CASGRANEQFF
12	NA	TRBV12-3/TRBV12-4	many	TRBJ2-7	TGTGCCAGCGGGCAGGGAACCTACGAGCAGTACTTC	CASGQGTYEQYF
11	NA	TRBV12-3/TRBV12-4	few	TRBJ2-1	TGTGCCAGCGGCCCGCACAATGAGCAGTTCTTC	CASGPHNEQFF
15	TRBD1	TRBV3-1	few	TRBJ2-5	TGTGCCAGCAGCCACGACAGGGGGCTGGAAGAGACCCAGTACTTC	CASSHDRGLEETQYF
16	TRBD2	TRBV28	few	TRBJ2-3	TGTGCCAGCAACGTCGCGGGACTAGCGGGGGGGCGTAAGCAGTATTTT	CASNVAGLAGGRKQYF
15	TRBD1	TRBV20-1	many	TRBJ2-7	TGCAGTGCTAGAGATCGATTGGCAGGGGGCTACGAGCAGTACTTC	CSARDRLAGGYEQYF
14	NA	TRBV11-2	few	TRBJ1-1	TGTGCCAGCAGCACAACGGGCATGAACACTGAAGCTTTCTTT	CASSTTGMNTEAFF
15	NA	TRBV6-1	NA	TRBJ2-5	TGTGCCAGCAGTAAGGCGGGGGCTCTGGGGGAGACCCAGTACTTC	CASSKAGALGETQYF
14	TRBD1	TRBV6-1	NA	TRBJ2-7	TGTGCCAGCAGGAGGACAGGGGCATCCTACGAGCAGTACTTC	CASRRTGASYEQYF
17	NA	TRBV20-1	NA	TRBJ2-2	TGCAGTGCTAGAGTAATTGGGGCAGGTGGATTCACCGGGGAGCTGTTTTTT	CSARVIGAGGFTGELFF
15	TRBD1	TRBV7-2	NA	TRBJ1-4	TGTGCCAGCAGCCCAGGGGGCCAAGGACGAGAAAAACTGTTTTTT	CASSPGGQGREKLFF
17	TRBD1	TRBV24-1	NA	TRBJ2-2	TGTGCCACCAGTGATCGGCCGGGACAGGGGAACACCGGGGAGCTGTTTTTT	CATSDRPGQGNTGELFF
15	NA	TRBV28	few	TRBJ1-5	TGTGCCAGCAGTAGTGAGTCATGGGGCAATCAGCCCCAGCATTTT	CASSSESWGNQPQHF
16	TRBD2	TRBV7-9	few	TRBJ2-3	TGTGCCAGCAGCCGACTAGCGGGAGGGATACGAGATACGCAGTATTTT	CASSRLAGGIRDTQYF
13	NA	TRBV20-1	many	TRBJ2-7	TGCAGTGCCCTGGGCCCTGGGGAACACGAGCAGTACTTC	CSALGPGEHEQYF
12	NA	TRBV25-1	NA	TRBJ2-5	TGTGCCAGCCGAAAGGGTGAAGAGACCCAGTACTTC	CASRKGEETQYF
16	NA	TRBV5-5	few	TRBJ1-4	TGTGCCAGCAGCTCCCTCGGGGGGCCAACTAATGAAAAACTGTTTTTT	CASSSLGGPTNEKLFF
16	NA	TRBV20-1	many	TRBJ2-2	TGCAGTGCTACCCCTATTGGACTGATGAACACCGGGGAGCTGTTTTTT	CSATPIGLMNTGELFF
15	NA	TRBV3-1	many	TRBJ1-1	TGTGCCAGCAGCCATCGGGCCCACTGGGGCACTGAAGCTTTCTTT	CASSHRAHWGTEAFF
15	NA	TRBV5-1	NA	TRBJ2-2	TGCGCCAGCAGCCGTTCTATGAACAGGGCCGGGGAGCTGTTTTTT	CASSRSMNRAGELFF
20	NA	TRBV2	NA	TRBJ2-3	TGTGCCAGCAGTGAACCACGGGCACAGGGTTTTTCTCTGGACACAGATACGCAGTATTTT	CASSEPRAQGFSLDTDTQYF
13	NA	TRBV3-1	many	TRBJ1-6	TGTGCCAGCAGCCCGGGGGCCCGGGGGCCCCTCCACTTT	CASSPGARGPLHF
14	TRBD1	TRBV28	NA	TRBJ2-7	TGTGCCAGCAGTCTTCGACAGGGCCTGGCCGAGCAGTACTTC	CASSLRQGLAEQYF
14	TRBD1	TRBV5-6	many	TRBJ1-2	TGTGCCAGCAGCTTCAGGGGGCGGAACTATGGCTACACCTTC	CASSFRGRNYGYTF
14	NA	TRBV27	NA	TRBJ2-4	TGTGCCAGCAGTTCCTGGCAGGGGCAAAACATTCAGTACTTC	CASSSWQGQNIQYF
13	TRBD2	TRBV20-1	many	TRBJ2-5	TGCAGTGCTGGGTTAGCGGGAGGGGAGACCCAGTACTTC	CSAGLAGGETQYF
14	TRBD1	TRBV5-1	many	TRBJ2-3	TGCGCCAGCAGCAGGACACAGGGGGCATATACGCAGTATTTT	CASSRTQGAYTQYF
14	TRBD1	TRBV7-9	many	TRBJ1-6	TGTGCCAGCAGCTTGACAGGGCCTAATTCACCCCTCCACTTT	CASSLTGPNSPLHF
14	NA	TRBV6-2/TRBV6-3	NA	TRBJ2-3	TGTGCCAGCAGTTACCCCCAGGTACCAGATACGCAGTATTTT	CASSYPQVPDTQYF
13	TRBD2	TRBV29-1	NA	TRBJ2-5	TGCAGCGTTGTTATAGCGGGGAAAGAGACCCAGTACTTC	CSVVIAGKETQYF
17	NA	TRBV27	NA	TRBJ1-6	TGTGCCAGCAGTCCCCTTGCCTATCGAGGACTTAATTCACCCCTCCACTTT	CASSPLAYRGLNSPLHF
14	NA	TRBV2	NA	TRBJ2-1	TGTGCCAGCAGTGCAACCTCAACCTACAATGAGCAGTTCTTC	CASSATSTYNEQFF
15	NA	TRBV2	few	TRBJ2-1	TGTGCCAGCATGGGGGGAGATAGCTCCTACAATGAGCAGTTCTTC	CASMGGDSSYNEQFF
19	TRBD2	TRBV15	NA	TRBJ2-1	TGTGCCACCAGCAGAGGGATTGGGACTAGCGGGGGAGCCTACAATGAGCAGTTCTTC	CATSRGIGTSGGAYNEQFF
16	NA	TRBV5-1	few	TRBJ2-3	TGCGCCAGCAGCTTGGGAGGGGTGCCGGGCACAGATACGCAGTATTTT	CASSLGGVPGTDTQYF
14	NA	TRBV5-1	few	TRBJ2-1	TGCGCCAGCAGCTTGAAAGGGGGAGGCAATGAGCAGTTCTTC	CASSLKGGGNEQFF
15	NA	TRBV6-5	NA	TRBJ2-1	TGTGCCAGCAGTTGGACGGGCCCCCTTTCGGATGAGCAGTTCTTC	CASSWTGPLSDEQFF
14	NA	TRBV5-1	NA	TRBJ1-1	TGCGCCAGCAGCTTGGTTCCGGTGGGGACTGAAGCTTTCTTT	CASSLVPVGTEAFF
15	NA	TRBV27	few	TRBJ1-2	TGTGCCAGCAGAAAAAGCGGGTCGGAGCTCTATGGCTACACCTTC	CASRKSGSELYGYTF
12	NA	TRBV29-1	many	TRBJ2-1	TGCAGCGCCCCGACTTCCTACAATGAGCAGTTCTTC	CSAPTSYNEQFF
16	NA	TRBV7-9	many	TRBJ2-1	TGTGCCAGCAGCTTAGGACATACCGGCGGCTACAATGAGCAGTTCTTC	CASSLGHTGGYNEQFF
13	NA	TRBV20-1	NA	TRBJ1-5	TGCAGTGCTAGAGGAGGGGTGGGTCAGCCCCAGCATTTT	CSARGGVGQPQHF
15	NA	TRBV20-1	few	TRBJ2-7	TGCAGTGCTAGAGATGCCGCAGGGAGCCCTTACGAGCAGTACTTC	CSARDAAGSPYEQYF
14	NA	TRBV10-3	few	TRBJ2-7	TGTGCCATCAGTACTGACAGGACCCCCTACGAGCAGTACTTC	CAISTDRTPYEQYF
15	TRBD1	TRBV4-2	NA	TRBJ2-1	TGTGCCAGCAGCCCCGGACAGGTCGGGGACAATGAGCAGTTCTTC	CASSPGQVGDNEQFF
15	TRBD2	TRBV3-1	few	TRBJ2-7	TGTGCCAGCAGCCACCAAGGACTAGATCGGTACGAGCAGTACTTC	CASSHQGLDRYEQYF
13	NA	TRBV29-1	many	TRBJ2-5	TGCAGCGCCGCTGGGGGCGGCGTAGGGACCCAGTACTTC	CSAAGGGVGTQYF
18	TRBD1	TRBV20-1	few	TRBJ1-5	TGCAGTGCTAATCGGGACAGGGTTGGGGGATATAGCAATCAGCCCCAGCATTTT	CSANRDRVGGYSNQPQHF
15	TRBD2	TRBV12-3/TRBV12-4	few	TRBJ2-1	TGTGCCAGCAGTCCCGGACTAGCGGGAGCAGCGCCGCAGTTCTTC	CASSPGLAGAAPQFF
16	TRBD2	TRBV9	few	TRBJ2-3	TGTGCCAGCAGTTCCCGGGCGGGAGAAGAATTAGATACGCAGTATTTT	CASSSRAGEELDTQYF
15	TRBD1	TRBV2	few	TRBJ1-5	TGTGCCAGCAGTGGAGGGGGCGCGGGCAATCAGCCCCAGCATTTT	CASSGGGAGNQPQHF